This entry describes one T cell receptor (beta chain). V was pared by 5 bases and J by 8 bases, with 11 bases of the junction left unmatched. The germline gives CDR1 MDHEN, CDR2 SYDVKM. This CDR3 has 15 residues. Libraries were prepared by immunoSEQ multiplex PCR; TCRdb keeps only in-frame clonotypes and omits some of them. The table lists about 260,000 clones, 87% of them singletons, with 2.2% in the top ten. The data stem from a study of blood T cell repertoires in COVID-19. The chain is built from TRBV28 and TRBJ1-2; the match to TRBD1 covers 10 bases. This clonotype originated in a woman aged 50 to 60 who had recovered from COVID-19. Sequencing was carried out using peripheral blood. The CDR3 here is CASSPGTGESEGYTF. CDR3 bases: TGTGCCAGCAGTCCCGGGACAGGGGAGTCGGAAGGCTACACCTTC.